This entry lists 9 T cell receptor beta chains sequenced from one sample in a study of CD4 T cells in relation to SARS-CoV-2 and coronaviruses. Profiling relied on immunoSEQ multiplex PCR, and the TCRdb table lists in-frame clones only, not all of them. The data contain 11,000 or so clones, approximately 80% of them singletons. Antigens for these TCRs are unknown. CD4+ T cells from unexposed donors were obtained before the COVID-19 pandemic (2011-2018). After approximately ten days of culture, CD4+ T cells were isolated. The specimen sequenced was CD4+ T cells from PBMCs, cultured in vitro. The source is a human donor in good health.

This chain uses TRBV19 with TRBJ2-7; 8 positions match TRBD2. The junction had 8 bases not matched to a gene; V was cut back by 7 bases and J by 6 bases. From germline, CDR1 is LNHDA and CDR2 SQIVND (reference sequence). The CDR3 contains 13 residues. CDR3 DNA sequence: TGTGCCAGTACCGCGACTAGCGTCAGCGAGCAGTACTTC. This translates into CASTATSVSEQYF.

This clone was observed a few times. The chain recombines TRBV3-1 (or the pseudogene TRBV3-2) with TRBJ2-7; D tentatively reads TRBD1 or TRBD2 (5 bases each). This CDR3 region has 15 residues. Germline V gene sequence: CDR1 LGHDT, CDR2 YNNKEL (reference sequence). V lost 0 bases and J lost 5, with 14 bases in between. CDR3 loop: CASSQEGWGRHEQYF. The CDR3 DNA is TGTGCCAGCAGCCAAGAGGGTTGGGGACGACACGAGCAGTACTTC.

CDR3 residues: CASSVGGKLYGYTF. CDR3 nucleotide sequence: TGTGCCAGCAGTGTGGGTGGAAAACTCTATGGCTACACCTTC. V and J are TRBV25-1 and TRBJ1-2; no firm D call. CDR3 length: 14 residues. The germline gives CDR1 MGHDK, CDR2 SYGVNS. V was shortened by 4 bases and J by 4 bases, with 13 bases between the two germline ends.

The count of this clone is one. This sequence joins TRBV7-8 and TRBJ2-7, with 12 nucleotides matching TRBD1. The trim removed 5 bases at V and 4 bases at J, leaving 6 bases unmatched. Germline CDR1 is SGHVS and CDR2 is FQNEAQ. The CDR3 is 15 residues long. Here the CDR3 reads CASSVGTGGEYEQYF. Here the CDR3 DNA reads TGTGCCAGCAGCGTGGGGACAGGGGGCGAATACGAGCAGTACTTC.

The gene calls are TRBV7-8 and TRBJ1-2, with TRBD1 as a possible D gene (5 bases). The V gene lost 5 bases and the J gene lost 8 bases, with 18 bases spanning the gap. The germline V gene encodes CDR1 SGHVS and CDR2 FQNEAQ. The CDR3 is 14 residues long. The CDR3, as DNA: TGTGCCAGCAGCCCGGAGGAGGGGCTTAGCGGCTACACCTTC. Its protein is CASSPEEGLSGYTF.

This clone was seen more than once but under ten times. V gene TRBV18 combines with J gene TRBJ2-1; D may be TRBD2 (6 bases). This CDR3 has 16 amino acids. V was cut by 3 bases and J by 1 base, with 13 bases left in between. Germline CDR1 and CDR2: KGHSH and LQKENI. This CDR3 is CASSPRRGRSYNEQFF. The CDR3 DNA reads as TGTGCCAGCTCACCGAGGAGGGGACGATCCTACAATGAGCAGTTCTTC.

This CDR3 is CAWSVPAGGPDTQYF. CDR3 DNA: TGTGCCTGGAGTGTACCAGCGGGAGGGCCAGATACGCAGTATTTT. This chain joins TRBV30 and TRBJ2-3; 10 nucleotides match TRBD2. Trimming cost V 0 bases and J 4 bases; bases outside gene matches: 4. The CDR3 runs 15 residues. Germline V gene data show CDR1 as GTSNPN and CDR2 as SVGIG (reference sequence).

A few counts support this clone. The chain joins TRBV7-9 to TRBJ1-1; D perhaps matches TRBD1 (5 bases). Trimming shortened V by 2 bases and J by 5 bases, and 9 bases separated the two germline ends. This CDR3 comprises 13 residues. CDR1 is SEHNR, CDR2 FQNEAQ, per germline (reference sequence). CDR3 in amino acids: CASSLSRTTEAFF. The CDR3 DNA follows: TGTGCCAGCAGCTTATCAAGGACAACTGAAGCTTTCTTT.

The J gene is TRBJ2-3, the V gene TRBV11-3, with D tentatively TRBD1 or TRBD2 (5 bases each). The CDR3 extends over 15 amino acids. Germline lookup yields CDR1 SGHNT and CDR2 YENEEA. Trimming took 5 bases from V and 1 from J, leaving 13 bases between them. The CDR3 here is CASSDRGSGTDTQYF. In DNA, the CDR3 is TGTGCCAGCAGCGACCGGGGCAGCGGCACAGATACGCAGTATTTT.